Shown below are 14 T cell receptor beta chains from a single sample sequenced in a study of T cell responses to AZD1222 COVID-19 vaccine. Using immunoSEQ multiplex PCR, the repertoire was profiled, and TCRdb retains in-frame clones only, with some absent. The sample shows over 100,000 clones, about 87% of them seen only once. This material consisted of peripheral blood, taken on day 0 of AZD1222 vaccination. The receptors shown here come from an adult in good health.

The chain is built from TRBV4-1 and TRBJ1-2, with TRBD1 as a possible D gene (5 bases). Per germline, CDR1 MGHRA and CDR2 YSYEKL. There are 13 residues in the CDR3. The germline V and J ends were trimmed by 1 base and 7 bases, with 10 bases remaining between them. CDR3 region: CASSQVAGSGYTF. The DNA of the CDR3 is TGCGCCAGCAGCCAAGTGGCAGGGAGTGGCTACACCTTC.

This clone came up once. The gene calls are TRBV9 and TRBJ1-5; possibly TRBD1 for D (6 bases). The CDR3 has 15 residues. The V end was cut by 0 bases, the J end by 4 bases, with 11 bases between. CDR1 and CDR2 (germline): SGDLS, YYNGEE. As DNA, the CDR3 is TGTGCCAGCAGCGTAGAGGCAGGGGCAAATCAGCCCCAGCATTTT. Translation: CASSVEAGANQPQHF.

In DNA, the CDR3 is TGTGCCAGCAGGGGGTGGGGACAGGGGAACTATGGCTACACCTTC. This codes for CASRGWGQGNYGYTF. The chain has TRBV11-2 and TRBJ1-2, with TRBD1 identical over 10 bases. The CDR3 spans 15 residues. J gave up 2 bases and V 6 bases, and 6 bases lay outside the gene matches. Germline CDR1 is SGHAT and CDR2 is FQNNGV. Full variable domain (rest looked up from reference TRBV11-2 and TRBJ1-2): EAGVAQSPRYKIIEKRQSVAFWCNPISGHATLYWYQQILGQGPKLLIQFQNNGVVDDSQLPKDRFSAERLKGVDSTLKIQPAKLEDSAVYLCASRGWGQGNYGYTFGSGTRLTVV.

This chain joins TRBV5-6 and TRBJ1-4; D call uncertain. The CDR3 totals 15 residues. The germline gives CDR1 SGHDT, CDR2 YYEEEE. Between the trimmed V and J ends, which lost 4 bases and 0 bases, there was a span of 10 bases. This chain's CDR3 is CASSLSPATNEKLFF. In DNA, the CDR3 is TGTGCCAGCAGCCTCTCCCCTGCAACTAATGAAAAACTGTTTTTT.

The J gene is TRBJ1-2, the V gene TRBV7-3, with a possible D match to TRBD1 (5 bases). V lost 2 bases and J lost 8, with 12 bases in between. Germline V gene lookup returns CDR1 SGHTA and CDR2 FQGTGA. CDR3 length: 13 residues. The CDR3 region is CASSLAQGGGYTF. CDR3 bases: TGTGCCAGCAGCTTAGCCCAGGGCGGGGGCTACACCTTC.

The chain joins TRBV18 to TRBJ1-2, with a possible D match to TRBD1 (5 bases). This CDR3 comprises 14 residues. CDR1 is KGHSH, CDR2 LQKENI, per germline. V lost 3 bases and J 4 bases, leaving 12 bases between the germline ends. The CDR3 spells CASSPTRDAYGYTF. CDR3 nucleotide sequence: TGTGCCAGCTCACCTACCAGGGATGCCTATGGCTACACCTTC.

This chain connects TRBV6-1 to TRBJ1-5, with D tentatively TRBD1 (6 bases). The CDR3 is 16 amino acids. The germline gives CDR1 MNHNS, CDR2 SASEGT. Trimming left V 0 bases short and J 3 bases short, with 12 bases between. The CDR3 nucleotides read TGTGCCAGCAGTGAAGCTTTGAGACAGGTCAATCAGCCCCAGCATTTT. This sequence encodes CASSEALRQVNQPQHF.

In this sample, this clone turned up a few times. This chain uses TRBV29-1 with TRBJ1-1; unclear D gene. The germline V and J ends were trimmed by 8 bases and 1 base, with 17 bases remaining between them. Germline CDR1 is SQVTM and CDR2 is ANQGSEA. This CDR3 comprises 14 residues. The CDR3: CSLTPLGRNTEAFF. DNA for the CDR3: TGCAGCTTAACCCCCCTTGGGAGGAACACTGAAGCTTTCTTT.

The chain links TRBV5-1 to TRBJ1-1; D gene ambiguous. V lost 2 bases and J lost 0, with 8 bases in between. Germline V gene data show CDR1 as SGHRS and CDR2 as YFSETQ. The CDR3 contains 14 residues. Here the CDR3 reads CASSFGSMNTEAFF. CDR3 bases: TGCGCCAGCAGCTTCGGCAGTATGAACACTGAAGCTTTCTTT.

This rearrangement joins TRBV5-1 to TRBJ2-7, with 8 bases matching TRBD1. The CDR3 has 14 residues. Per the germline V gene, CDR1 is SGHRS and CDR2 is YFSETQ. V dropped 2 bases and J dropped 6; count of bases not matched to a gene: 7. As DNA, the CDR3 is TGCGCCAGCAGCTTAGGCAGGGGGCAGGGCGAGCAGTACTTC. Protein sequence: CASSLGRGQGEQYF.

The rearrangement links TRBV7-9 to TRBJ1-1, with D unresolved. The CDR3 is 12 amino acids. The V gene lost 6 bases and the J gene lost 5 bases, with 10 bases spanning the gap. CDR1 SEHNR and CDR2 FQNEAQ come from the germline V gene (reference sequence). The CDR3 loop is CASRLLGTEAFF. The CDR3 DNA sequence: TGTGCCAGCAGGCTACTGGGTACTGAAGCTTTCTTT.

The chain is built from TRBV5-1 and TRBJ2-2, with 9 bases matching TRBD1. V gave up 3 bases and J gave up 4 bases; unmatched junction bases: 13. The germline V gene has CDR1 SGHRS and CDR2 YFSETQ. CDR3 length equals 18 residues. The DNA of the CDR3 is TGCGCCAGCAGCTCGAGGGTCTGGGGGACAGGGTCCACCGGGGAGCTGTTTTTT. This translates into CASSSRVWGTGSTGELFF.

The J gene is TRBJ1-6, the V gene TRBV3-1 (or the pseudogene TRBV3-2); tentative D call: TRBD1 (5 bases). CDR3 length: 16 amino acids. Germline V gene lookup returns CDR1 LGHDT and CDR2 YNNKEL (reference sequence). V lost 2 bases to trimming and J lost 0 bases, with 8 bases between them. The CDR3 is CASSQLDNSYNSPLHF. The CDR3 region has the DNA TGTGCCAGCAGCCAACTGGACAACTCCTATAATTCACCCCTCCACTTT.

The rearrangement links TRBV11-3 to TRBJ2-5; D assignment may be TRBD1 or TRBD2 (5 bases each). V was shortened by 10 bases and J by 1 base, with 16 bases between the two germline ends. The CDR3 totals 14 residues. From germline, CDR1 is SGHNT and CDR2 YENEEA. The CDR3 DNA reads as TGTGCCACCAAAGTGGGGACGGTCCAAGAGACCCAGTACTTC. This encodes CATKVGTVQETQYF.